This TCR beta chain was captured in a study of preoperative IRX-2 immunotherapy in early breast cancer. The CDR3 extends over 15 amino acids. Between the trimmed V and J ends, which lost 6 bases and 0 bases, there was a span of 14 bases. Germline V gene data show CDR1 as MDHEN and CDR2 as SYDVKM. Treatment specified: preoperative locoregional IRX-2 cytokine immunotherapy. Samples came from a phase Ib trial of preoperative locoregional IRX-2 cytokine immunotherapy. This clone has only a few counts. The assay was immunoSEQ multiplex PCR, and TCRdb's table has in-frame clones only and misses some. The profile covers about 23,000 clones, with approximately 90% appearing a single time and 9% to 10% taken by the ten largest.

The chain uses TRBV28 and TRBJ1-2, with D perhaps matching TRBD1 (5 bases). The TCR was taken from a human donor with breast cancer. The sequencing here drew on tumor tissue, taken after IRX-2 immunotherapy. The CDR3 DNA reads as TGTGCCAGCAGCCCCGGGACGGGGACTAACTATGGCTACACCTTC. Amino acid sequence: CASSPGTGTNYGYTF.